Each of the 22 T cell receptor beta chains below was sequenced from the same sample in a study of shared clonotypes between healthy human individuals. The repertoire was sequenced with immunoSEQ multiplex PCR; TCRdb's copy has only in-frame clones and lacks some. The table records just over 2,000,000 clones, roughly 94% of them present only once. The sequenced sample was naive CD4+ T cells sorted from blood. Stated subset: CD45RA+ positively selected. The receptor source for this set is a man younger than 30 in good health.

The V and J genes are TRBV7-3 and TRBJ2-7, with 13 bases that match TRBD2. Germline loops: CDR1 SGHTA, CDR2 FQGTGA. V lost 5 bases and J lost 3; bases outside the gene matches: 7. This CDR3 is built from 16 residues. CDR3 sequence reads: CASSHSTSGGNYEQYF. Here the CDR3 DNA reads TGTGCCAGCAGCCATTCGACTAGCGGGGGGAACTACGAGCAGTACTTC. Full variable domain (remainder filled in from reference TRBV7-3 and TRBJ2-7): GAGVSQTPSNKVTEKGKYVELRCDPISGHTALYWYRQSLGQGPEFLIYFQGTGAADDSGLPNDRFFAVRPEGSVSTLKIQRTERGDSAVYLCASSHSTSGGNYEQYFGPGTRLTVT.

This chain connects TRBV6-5 to TRBJ1-2, with a tentative D call TRBD1 (6 bases). Germline CDR1 MNHEY, CDR2 SVGAGI. CDR3 size: 16 residues. Between the trimmed V and J ends, which lost 0 bases and 2 bases, there was a span of 13 bases. This chain's CDR3 is CASSYSSAGTNYGYTF. Written as DNA, the CDR3 is TGTGCCAGCAGTTACTCTAGCGCCGGGACAAACTATGGCTACACCTTC.

The chain has TRBV5-1 and TRBJ2-5, with 8 bases aligning to TRBD2. Germline V lookup: CDR1 SGHRS, CDR2 YFSETQ. This CDR3 is built from 14 residues. V was pared by 2 bases and J by 1 base, with 1 base of the junction left unmatched. CDR3: CASSFSGVQETQYF. The DNA of the CDR3 is TGCGCCAGCAGCTTTAGCGGGGTCCAAGAGACCCAGTACTTC.

The V call is TRBV6-5, the J call TRBJ1-3; D call uncertain. V lost 2 bases, J lost 8 bases, and 13 bases lay in between. Germline V gene lookup returns CDR1 MNHEY and CDR2 SVGAGI. This CDR3 comprises 14 residues. The CDR3 spells CASSYRPFLDTIYF. CDR3 bases: TGTGCCAGCAGTTACAGACCTTTCCTTGACACCATATATTTT.

This rearrangement joins TRBV5-1 to TRBJ2-2, with TRBD2 matching 7 bases. The CDR3 has 18 residues. The V gene end was trimmed by 1 base and the J gene end by 5 bases; junction bases not matched to a gene: 14. Germline CDR1 and CDR2: SGHRS and YFSETQ. The CDR3 spells CASSLSAPASGITGELFF. CDR3 sequence (DNA): TGCGCCAGCAGCTTGTCAGCCCCCGCTAGCGGCATTACCGGGGAGCTGTTTTTT. Full variable domain (remainder filled in from reference TRBV5-1 and TRBJ2-2): KAGVTQTPRYLIKTRGQQVTLSCSPISGHRSVSWYQQTPGQGLQFLFEYFSETQRNKGNFPGRFSGRQFSNSRSEMNVSTLELGDSALYLCASSLSAPASGITGELFFGEGSRLTVL.

The CDR3 sequence is CASSLEASGRGEQFF. CDR3 coding DNA: TGTGCCAGCAGCTTAGAGGCTAGCGGCCGGGGTGAGCAGTTCTTC. The V gene is TRBV7-2, the J gene TRBJ2-1; 7 bases agree with TRBD2. Germline values: CDR1 SGHTA, CDR2 FQGNSA. V was pared by 1 base and J by 9 bases, with 9 bases of the junction left unmatched. The CDR3 loop spans 15 amino acids.

The genes are TRBV10-3 and TRBJ2-1, with TRBD2 matching over 16 bases. V lost 10 bases and J lost 5; bases outside the gene matches: 5. Germline V gene sequence: CDR1 ENHRY, CDR2 SYGVKD. The CDR3 is 15 amino acids. The CDR3 coding sequence is TGTGCCACGGGACTAGCGGGAGGGCCTAACAATGAGCAGTTCTTC. Its translation: CATGLAGGPNNEQFF.

The sample holds one count of this clone. This chain links TRBV6-5 with TRBJ2-7, with D possibly matching TRBD1 (5 bases). The CDR3 is 15 residues long. Trimming pared 0 bases from V and 8 bases from J, leaving 17 bases between. Looked up from germline, CDR1 is MNHEY and CDR2 is SVGAGI. CDR3 region: CASSYSRTRRNKQYF. In DNA form, the CDR3 reads TGTGCCAGCAGTTACTCAAGGACACGGCGTAATAAGCAGTACTTC.

The V call is TRBV5-1, the J call TRBJ2-7, with 11 bases lining up with TRBD1. Unmatched junction bases numbered 2, after V lost 3 bases and J lost 6 bases. The CDR3 covers 13 residues. Germline CDR1 and CDR2: SGHRS and YFSETQ. The DNA for the CDR3 is TGCGCCAGCAGCTCGGACAGGGGGCTCGAGCAGTACTTC. Translated, it gives CASSSDRGLEQYF.

The rearrangement uses TRBV7-9 and TRBJ2-3; D not certain. The germline V gene has CDR1 SEHNR and CDR2 FQNEAQ (reference sequence). V was clipped by 1 base and J by 5 bases, with 7 bases between them. The CDR3 consists of 13 residues. The DNA of the CDR3 is TGTGCCAGCAGCTTAGTCCCGGTAGATACGCAGTATTTT. As protein: CASSLVPVDTQYF.

This chain joins TRBV18 and TRBJ2-7; D could derive from TRBD1 or TRBD2 (5 bases each). CDR3 length: 16 residues. Trimming took 3 bases from V and 0 from J, leaving 15 bases between them. The V gene's germline CDR1 is KGHSH and CDR2 LQKENI. The DNA for the CDR3 is TGTGCCAGCTCACCTTTCCGGGGCATCAACTCCTACGAGCAGTACTTC. It translates to CASSPFRGINSYEQYF.

The chain uses TRBV6-1 and TRBJ2-2; unclear D gene. The germline V gene encodes CDR1 MNHNS and CDR2 SASEGT. This CDR3 has 12 amino acids. The V gene lost 6 bases and the J gene lost 2 bases, with 4 bases spanning the gap. Here the CDR3 DNA reads TGTGCCAGCAGCGAAAACACCGGGGAGCTGTTTTTT. The encoded protein is CASSENTGELFF.

The chain carries TRBV5-6 and TRBJ1-2; 7 bases fit TRBD1. The V gene's germline CDR1 is SGHDT and CDR2 YYEEEE. The junction had 6 bases not matched to a gene; V was cut back by 2 bases and J by 8 bases. The CDR3 runs to 13 residues. CDR3 protein: CASSFGGGGGYTF. The CDR3 nucleotides read TGTGCCAGCAGCTTTGGAGGGGGCGGCGGCTACACCTTC.

The chain combines TRBV10-2 with TRBJ2-7; the match to TRBD1 covers 7 bases. V lost 6 bases, J lost 7 bases, and 9 bases stayed unmatched. CDR3 length equals 13 residues. CDR1 WSHSY and CDR2 SAAADI come from the germline V gene. As DNA, the CDR3 is TGCGCCAGCAGCCCGGGACAGAGACGGGAGCAGTACTTC. Translating gives CASSPGQRREQYF.

The CDR3 sequence: CAWSGGDRGPLITYEQYF. The CDR3 DNA is TGTGCCTGGAGTGGGGGGGACAGGGGTCCCCTGATTACCTACGAGCAGTACTTC. The chain recombines TRBV30 with TRBJ2-7, with 10 bases aligning to TRBD1. V was clipped by 1 base and J by 2 bases; unmatched bases: 14. This CDR3 comprises 18 residues. Germline V lookup: CDR1 GTSNPN, CDR2 SVGIG (reference sequence).

The V call is TRBV5-6, the J call TRBJ2-7; a weak D match, TRBD2 (6 bases). The CDR3 loop spans 14 amino acids. CDR1 is SGHDT, CDR2 YYEEEE, per germline. V lost 4 bases and J lost 6, with 17 bases in between. CDR3 sequence reads: CASSPGTGRSEQYF. CDR3 DNA: TGTGCCAGCAGCCCCGGGACTGGCAGAAGCGAGCAGTACTTC.

J is TRBJ1-5 and V is TRBV7-8, with D uncertain. Trimming stripped 4 bases from V and 0 bases from J, with 13 bases between. CDR1 and CDR2 from the germline V gene are SGHVS and FQNEAQ. CDR3 length: 16 residues. CDR3 amino acids: CASSYTAAYSNQPQHF. The CDR3 DNA reads TGTGCCAGCAGCTATACGGCGGCCTATAGCAATCAGCCCCAGCATTTT.

This rearrangement joins TRBV5-6 to TRBJ1-3; 10 bases are a match to TRBD1. CDR3 length equals 17 residues. Trimming cost V 3 bases and J 0 bases; bases outside gene matches: 6. Germline V gene lookup returns CDR1 SGHDT and CDR2 YYEEEE. The CDR3 region is CASSWGTGVLSGNTIYF. Written as DNA, the CDR3 is TGTGCCAGCAGCTGGGGGACAGGGGTCCTCTCTGGAAACACCATATATTTT.

The V call is TRBV5-4, the J call TRBJ1-2; D gene uncertain. Trimming stripped 4 bases from V and 3 bases from J, with 10 bases between. In germline, CDR1 is SGHNT, CDR2 YYREEE (reference sequence). The CDR3 has 13 amino acids. The CDR3 protein is CASSRVGDYGYTF. The CDR3 nucleotides are TGTGCCAGCAGCAGGGTGGGAGACTATGGCTACACCTTC. Full variable domain (missing parts from reference TRBV5-4 and TRBJ1-2): ETGVTQSPTHLIKTRGQQVTLRCSSQSGHNTVSWYQQALGQGPQFIFQYYREEENGRGNFPPRFSGLQFPNYSSELNVNALELDDSALYLCASSRVGDYGYTFGSGTRLTVV.

The rearrangement uses TRBV30 and TRBJ1-4; weak D call: TRBD1 (5 bases). Germline CDR1 reads GTSNPN; CDR2 reads SVGIG (reference sequence). The CDR3 covers 15 residues. Trimming cost V 3 bases and J 7 bases, with 18 bases left between them. The CDR3: CAWSPGVTRGEKLFF. DNA of the CDR3: TGTGCCTGGAGCCCGGGGGTCACCCGGGGTGAAAAACTGTTTTTT.

V gene TRBV11-2 combines with J gene TRBJ2-7; 7 bases map to TRBD1. Germline trimming cut 3 bases from V and 3 bases from J; bases unmatched to any gene: 11. Germline CDR1 reads SGHAT; CDR2 reads FQNNGV. This CDR3 has 16 residues. CDR3 residues: CASSFPPGGRFYEQYF. The CDR3 DNA sequence: TGTGCCAGCAGCTTTCCTCCAGGGGGTCGATTCTACGAGCAGTACTTC.

The chain uses TRBV9 and TRBJ2-2; TRBD1 matches at 8 bases. The CDR3 runs to 17 residues. Germline-derived CDR1 and CDR2 are SGDLS and YYNGEE. V lost 0 bases to trimming and J lost 3 bases; unmatched junction nucleotides: 7. The CDR3 region is CASSVGAGGSDTGELFF. Written as DNA, the CDR3 is TGTGCCAGCAGCGTAGGGGCAGGGGGCTCGGACACCGGGGAGCTGTTTTTT.